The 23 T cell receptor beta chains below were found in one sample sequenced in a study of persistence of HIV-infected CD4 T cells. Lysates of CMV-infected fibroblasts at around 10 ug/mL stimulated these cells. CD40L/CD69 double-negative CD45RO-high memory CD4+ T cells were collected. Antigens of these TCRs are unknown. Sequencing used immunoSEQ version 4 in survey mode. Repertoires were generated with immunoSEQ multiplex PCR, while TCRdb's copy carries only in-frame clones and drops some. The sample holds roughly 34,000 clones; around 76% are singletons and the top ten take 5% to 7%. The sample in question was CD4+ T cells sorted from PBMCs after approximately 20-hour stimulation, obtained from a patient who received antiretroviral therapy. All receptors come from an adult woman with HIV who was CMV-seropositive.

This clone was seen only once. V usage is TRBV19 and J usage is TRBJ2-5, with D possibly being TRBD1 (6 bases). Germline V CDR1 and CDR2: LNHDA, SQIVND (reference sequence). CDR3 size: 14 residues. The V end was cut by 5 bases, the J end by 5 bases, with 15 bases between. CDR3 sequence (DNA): TGTGCCAGTAGTGATCAGGGGCAGGTGGAGACCCAGTACTTC. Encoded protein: CASSDQGQVETQYF. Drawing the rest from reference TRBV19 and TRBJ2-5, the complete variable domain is DGGITQSPKYLFRKEGQNVTLSCEQNLNHDAMYWYRQDPGQGLRLIYYSQIVNDFQKGDIAEGYSVSREKKESFPLTVTSAQKNPTAFYLCASSDQGQVETQYFGPGTRLLVL.

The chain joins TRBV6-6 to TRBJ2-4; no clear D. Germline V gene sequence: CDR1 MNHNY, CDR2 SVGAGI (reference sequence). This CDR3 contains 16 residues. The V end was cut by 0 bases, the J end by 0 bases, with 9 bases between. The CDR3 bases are TGTGCCAGCAGTTACTCTTGGGAACGAGCCAAAAACATTCAGTACTTC. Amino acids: CASSYSWERAKNIQYF.

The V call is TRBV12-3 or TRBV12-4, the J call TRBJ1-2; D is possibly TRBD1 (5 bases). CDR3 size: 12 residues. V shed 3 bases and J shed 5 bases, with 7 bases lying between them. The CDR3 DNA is TGTGCCAGCAGTTTCAGGGATTATGGCTACACCTTC. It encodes CASSFRDYGYTF.

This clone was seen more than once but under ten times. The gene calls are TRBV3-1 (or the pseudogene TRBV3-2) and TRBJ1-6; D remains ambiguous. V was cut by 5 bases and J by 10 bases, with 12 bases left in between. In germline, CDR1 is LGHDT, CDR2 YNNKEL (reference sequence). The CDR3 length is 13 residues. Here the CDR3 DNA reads TGTGCCAGCAGCGATCGGGAAAGGTCACCCCTCCACTTT. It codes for CASSDRERSPLHF.

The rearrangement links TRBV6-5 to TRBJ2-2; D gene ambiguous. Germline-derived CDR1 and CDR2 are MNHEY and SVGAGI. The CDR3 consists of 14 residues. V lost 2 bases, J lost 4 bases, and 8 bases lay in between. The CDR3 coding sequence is TGTGCCAGCAGTTACAGGATAGCCACCGGGGAGCTGTTTTTT. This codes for CASSYRIATGELFF.

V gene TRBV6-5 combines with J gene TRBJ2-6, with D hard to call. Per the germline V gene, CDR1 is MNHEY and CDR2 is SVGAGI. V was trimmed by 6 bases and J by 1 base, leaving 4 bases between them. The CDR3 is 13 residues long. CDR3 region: CASRRSGANVLTF. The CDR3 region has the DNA TGTGCCAGCAGAAGGTCTGGGGCCAACGTCCTGACTTTC.

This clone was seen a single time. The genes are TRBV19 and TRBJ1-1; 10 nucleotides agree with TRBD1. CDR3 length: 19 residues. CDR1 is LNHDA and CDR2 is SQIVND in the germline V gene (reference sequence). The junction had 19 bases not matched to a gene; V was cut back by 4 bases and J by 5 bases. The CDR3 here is CASSTRQGASLASRTEAFF. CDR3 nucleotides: TGTGCCAGTAGTACCCGACAGGGGGCGAGTCTGGCTTCGCGGACTGAAGCTTTCTTT.

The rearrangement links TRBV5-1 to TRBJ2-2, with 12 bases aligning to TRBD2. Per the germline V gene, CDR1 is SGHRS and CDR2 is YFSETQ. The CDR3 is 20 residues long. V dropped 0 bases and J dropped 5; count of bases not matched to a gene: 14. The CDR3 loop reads CASSLAGPGETSGRTGELFF. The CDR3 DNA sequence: TGCGCCAGCAGCTTGGCTGGGCCAGGCGAGACTAGCGGGAGAACCGGGGAGCTGTTTTTT. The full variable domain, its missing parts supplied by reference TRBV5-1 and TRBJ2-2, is KAGVTQTPRYLIKTRGQQVTLSCSPISGHRSVSWYQQTPGQGLQFLFEYFSETQRNKGNFPGRFSGRQFSNSRSEMNVSTLELGDSALYLCASSLAGPGETSGRTGELFFGEGSRLTVL.

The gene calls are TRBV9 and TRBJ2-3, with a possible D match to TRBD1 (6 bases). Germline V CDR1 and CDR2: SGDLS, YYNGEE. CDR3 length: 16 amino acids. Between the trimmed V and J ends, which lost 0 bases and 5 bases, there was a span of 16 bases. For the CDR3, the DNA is TGTGCCAGCAGCGTAGATTCAGGGGCCCCAGGAGATACGCAGTATTTT. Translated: CASSVDSGAPGDTQYF.

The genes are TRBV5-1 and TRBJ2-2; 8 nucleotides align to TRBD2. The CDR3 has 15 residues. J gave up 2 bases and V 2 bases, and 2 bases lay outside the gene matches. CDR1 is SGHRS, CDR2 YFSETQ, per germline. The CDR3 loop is CASSFGTRNTGELFF. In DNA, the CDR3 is TGCGCCAGCAGCTTCGGGACTAGAAACACCGGGGAGCTGTTTTTT.

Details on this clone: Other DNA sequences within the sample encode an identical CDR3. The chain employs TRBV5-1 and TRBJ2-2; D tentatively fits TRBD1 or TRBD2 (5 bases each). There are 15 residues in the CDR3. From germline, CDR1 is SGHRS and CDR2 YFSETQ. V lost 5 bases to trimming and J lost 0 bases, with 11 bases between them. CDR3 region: CASRPGTANTGELFF. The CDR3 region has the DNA TGCGCCAGCAGACCCGGGACGGCGAACACCGGGGAGCTGTTTTTT.

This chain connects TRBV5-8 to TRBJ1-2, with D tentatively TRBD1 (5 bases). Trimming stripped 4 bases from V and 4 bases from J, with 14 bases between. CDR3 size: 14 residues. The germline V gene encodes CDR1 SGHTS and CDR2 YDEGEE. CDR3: CASSLTGDFYGYTF. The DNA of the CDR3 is TGTGCCAGCAGCCTGACGGGGGATTTCTATGGCTACACCTTC.

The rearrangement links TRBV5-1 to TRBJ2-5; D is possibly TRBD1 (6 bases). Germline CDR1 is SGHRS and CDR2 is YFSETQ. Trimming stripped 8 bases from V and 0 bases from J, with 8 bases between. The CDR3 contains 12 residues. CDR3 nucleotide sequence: TGCGCCAGTCAGGGGTACCAAGAGACCCAGTACTTC. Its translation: CASQGYQETQYF.

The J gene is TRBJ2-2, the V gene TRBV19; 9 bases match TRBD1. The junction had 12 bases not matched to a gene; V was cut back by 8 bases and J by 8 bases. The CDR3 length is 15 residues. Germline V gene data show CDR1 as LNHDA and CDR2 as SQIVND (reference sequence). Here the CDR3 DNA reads TGTGCCAGTTCCGGGACAGGGTCCGGTACGGGGGAGCTGTTTTTT. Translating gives CASSGTGSGTGELFF.

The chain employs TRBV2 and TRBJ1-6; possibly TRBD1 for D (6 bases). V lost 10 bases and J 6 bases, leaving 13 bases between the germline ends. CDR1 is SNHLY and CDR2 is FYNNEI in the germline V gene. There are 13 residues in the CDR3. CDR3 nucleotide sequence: TGTGCCATCCGGACAGAGTTTAATTCACCCCTCCACTTT. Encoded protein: CAIRTEFNSPLHF.

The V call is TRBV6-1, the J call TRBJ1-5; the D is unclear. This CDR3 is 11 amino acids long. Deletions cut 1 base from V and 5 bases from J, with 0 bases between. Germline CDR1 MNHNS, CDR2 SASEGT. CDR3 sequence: CASSEDQPQHF. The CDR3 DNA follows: TGTGCCAGCAGTGAAGATCAGCCCCAGCATTTT.

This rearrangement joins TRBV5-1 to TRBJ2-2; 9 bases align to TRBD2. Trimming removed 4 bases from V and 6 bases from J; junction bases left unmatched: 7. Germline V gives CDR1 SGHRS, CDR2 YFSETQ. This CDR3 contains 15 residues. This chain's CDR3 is CASSVSGSRAGELFF. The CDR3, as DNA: TGCGCCAGCAGCGTTAGCGGGAGCAGGGCCGGGGAGCTGTTTTTT.

In DNA, the CDR3 is TGTGCCTGGAGTGTACAGGGGGGCGGTCAGCCCCAGCATTTT. Amino acid sequence: CAWSVQGGGQPQHF. The chain joins TRBV30 to TRBJ1-5; 8 bases match TRBD1. The CDR3 has 14 amino acids. In germline, CDR1 is GTSNPN, CDR2 SVGIG (reference sequence). V was pared by 0 bases and J by 6 bases, with 4 bases of the junction left unmatched.

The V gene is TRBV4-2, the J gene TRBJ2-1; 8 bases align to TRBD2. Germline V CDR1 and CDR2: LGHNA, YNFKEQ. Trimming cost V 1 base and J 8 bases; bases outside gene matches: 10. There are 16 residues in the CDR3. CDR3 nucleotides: TGTGCCAGCAGCCAAGCATTAAGCGGGGGCCCCCATGAGCAGTTCTTC. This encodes CASSQALSGGPHEQFF.

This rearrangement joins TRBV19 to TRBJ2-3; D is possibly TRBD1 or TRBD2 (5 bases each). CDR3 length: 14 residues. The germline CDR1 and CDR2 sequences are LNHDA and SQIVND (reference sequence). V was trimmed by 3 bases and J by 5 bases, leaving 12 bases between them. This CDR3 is CASSIEGLEDTQYF. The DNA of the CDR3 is TGTGCCAGTAGTATCGAGGGGCTTGAAGATACGCAGTATTTT.

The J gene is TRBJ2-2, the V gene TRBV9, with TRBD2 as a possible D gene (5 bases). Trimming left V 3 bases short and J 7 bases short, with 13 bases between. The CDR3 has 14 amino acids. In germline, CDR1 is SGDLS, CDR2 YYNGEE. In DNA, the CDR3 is TGTGCCAGCAGCGCGGCCTGGACTGGCGGGGAGCTGTTTTTT. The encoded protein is CASSAAWTGGELFF.

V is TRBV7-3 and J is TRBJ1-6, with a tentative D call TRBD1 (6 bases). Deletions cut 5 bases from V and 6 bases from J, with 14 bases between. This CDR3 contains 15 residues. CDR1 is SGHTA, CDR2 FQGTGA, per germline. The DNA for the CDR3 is TGTGCCAGCAGCGCCTCGAGGGGGGGTAATTCACCCCTCCACTTT. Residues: CASSASRGGNSPLHF.

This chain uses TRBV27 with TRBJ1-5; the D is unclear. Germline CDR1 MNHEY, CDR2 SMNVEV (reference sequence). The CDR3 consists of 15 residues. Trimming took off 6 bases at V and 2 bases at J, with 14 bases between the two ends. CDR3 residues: CASSHAESGNQPQHF. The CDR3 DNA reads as TGTGCCAGCAGCCACGCGGAGTCGGGCAATCAGCCCCAGCATTTT.